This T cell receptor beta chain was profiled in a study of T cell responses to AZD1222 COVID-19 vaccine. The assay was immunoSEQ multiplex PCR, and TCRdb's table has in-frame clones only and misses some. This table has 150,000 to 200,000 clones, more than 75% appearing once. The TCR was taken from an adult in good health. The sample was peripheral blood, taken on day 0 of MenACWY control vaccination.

The CDR3, as DNA: TGTGCCAGCAGCCAAGGGGGTCAGGGGAGGTCGGGCTACACCTTC. Protein product: CASSQGGQGRSGYTF. The chain uses TRBV3-1 (or the pseudogene TRBV3-2) and TRBJ1-2, with a weak D call TRBD1 (6 bases). Trimming cost V 1 base and J 8 bases, with 17 bases left between them. Germline V gene data show CDR1 as LGHDT and CDR2 as YNNKEL (reference sequence). This CDR3 is 15 amino acids long.